Below, 25 T cell receptor beta chains from the same sample are listed, as sequenced in a study of T cell responses to AZD1222 COVID-19 vaccine (dated by TCRdb to the early 2020s). This sample's time point label indicates: about 28 days (+/-7) after the second vaccine dose. Libraries came from the immunoSEQ multiplex PCR assay. TCRdb took this table from immuneACCESS and kept in-frame rearrangements with V and J called. Such tables lack part of the clones; where checked against another copy, unresolved V genes explain under half of the gap, and the rest is unexplained. Here the sample has roughly 150,000 clones; approximately 89% occur a single time. The ten biggest clones cover approximately 1.3% of the sample. The specimen was peripheral blood, collected 28 days after the second AZD1222 dose. The receptors derive from an adult who received the AZD1222 COVID-19 vaccine.

The chain recombines TRBV18 with TRBJ1-2; D is unresolved. The CDR3 spans 17 residues. Germline CDR1 is KGHSH and CDR2 is LQKENI. The V gene lost 4 bases and the J gene lost 0 bases, with 18 bases spanning the gap. In nucleotides, the CDR3 is TGTGCCAGCTCACAGAACGCTGATCCAGCGTCTAACTATGGCTACACCTTC. Encoded protein: CASSQNADPASNYGYTF. Full variable domain (outside the CDR3, taken from reference TRBV18 and TRBJ1-2): NAGVMQNPRHLVRRRGQEARLRCSPMKGHSHVYWYRQLPEEGLKFMVYLQKENIIDESGMPKERFSAEFPKEGPSILRIQQVVRGDSAAYFCASSQNADPASNYGYTFGSGTRLTVV.

This chain connects TRBV10-1 to TRBJ1-2, with a tentative D call TRBD1 (6 bases). CDR1 is WNHNN and CDR2 is SYGVQD in the germline V gene (reference sequence). The CDR3 is 13 amino acids. Trimming cost V 4 bases and J 4 bases, with 10 bases left between them. CDR3 amino acids: CASSATGPYGYTF. The CDR3 DNA reads as TGCGCCAGCAGTGCCACAGGGCCCTATGGCTACACCTTC.

The rearrangement joins TRBV27 to TRBJ1-2; TRBD1 matches at 9 bases. Germline trimming cut 3 bases from V and 12 bases from J; bases unmatched to any gene: 8. Germline CDR1 reads MNHEY; CDR2 reads SMNVEV (reference sequence). CDR3 length: 13 amino acids. The CDR3 coding sequence is TGTGCCAGCAGTTTGCTAGGACAGGGGAACAACACCTTC. Translation: CASSLLGQGNNTF.

The chain joins TRBV3-1 (or the pseudogene TRBV3-2) to TRBJ1-1; D remains ambiguous. The V end was cut by 2 bases, the J end by 0 bases, with 7 bases between. The CDR3 has 14 amino acids. CDR1 is LGHDT and CDR2 is YNNKEL in the germline V gene (reference sequence). The CDR3 DNA reads TGTGCCAGCAGCCAATCGGATTTGAACACTGAAGCTTTCTTT. Translation gives CASSQSDLNTEAFF.

The chain recombines TRBV28 with TRBJ1-4, with D hard to call. CDR1 and CDR2 from the germline V gene are MDHEN and SYDVKM. CDR3 length: 13 amino acids. V lost 6 bases and J 4 bases, leaving 9 bases between the germline ends. CDR3 sequence: CASSSGYNEKLFF. In DNA form, the CDR3 reads TGTGCCAGCAGCTCCGGATATAATGAAAAACTGTTTTTT. Full variable domain (rest looked up from reference TRBV28 and TRBJ1-4): DVKVTQSSRYLVKRTGEKVFLECVQDMDHENMFWYRQDPGLGLRLIYFSYDVKMKEKGDIPEGYSVSREKKERFSLILESASTNQTSMYLCASSSGYNEKLFFGSGTQLSVL.

The chain joins TRBV9 to TRBJ1-6; D uncertain. Trimming cost V 4 bases and J 5 bases, with 19 bases left between them. The CDR3 contains 17 residues. Per germline, CDR1 SGDLS and CDR2 YYNGEE. CDR3 sequence (DNA): TGTGCCAGCAGCCCCCGCGGCAGTACGATGGATAATTCACCCCTCCACTTT. Translation: CASSPRGSTMDNSPLHF.

This clone was recorded once. CDR3: CASSRAYEQYF. CDR3 nucleotide sequence: TGTGCCAGCAGTCGTGCCTACGAGCAGTACTTC. The gene calls are TRBV28 and TRBJ2-7, with D hard to call. Trimming cost V 5 bases and J 2 bases, with 4 bases left between them. CDR3 length: 11 residues. Germline CDR1 is MDHEN and CDR2 is SYDVKM. The complete variable domain, with remaining parts taken from reference TRBV28 and TRBJ2-7, reads DVKVTQSSRYLVKRTGEKVFLECVQDMDHENMFWYRQDPGLGLRLIYFSYDVKMKEKGDIPEGYSVSREKKERFSLILESASTNQTSMYLCASSRAYEQYFGPGTRLTVT.

The chain has TRBV5-6 and TRBJ2-7; perhaps TRBD2 as D (6 bases). Trimming left V 4 bases short and J 3 bases short, with 14 bases between. CDR3 length: 14 residues. Germline lookup yields CDR1 SGHDT and CDR2 YYEEEE. DNA of the CDR3: TGTGCCAGCAGCAGGAGACTAGGGGTCTACGAGCAGTACTTC. This sequence encodes CASSRRLGVYEQYF.

The chain carries TRBV7-6 and TRBJ2-2; 10 nucleotides align to TRBD2. The V and J ends lost 5 bases and 6 bases, in that order; junction bases with no gene match: 15. The CDR3 totals 18 residues. Germline loops: CDR1 SGHVS, CDR2 FNYEAQ. Written as DNA, the CDR3 is TGTGCCAGCAGCCCCAGGTCCCTAAGCGGGAGGGTTGCCGGGGAGCTGTTTTTT. It translates to CASSPRSLSGRVAGELFF.

The sample holds one count of this clone. V usage is TRBV2 and J usage is TRBJ1-2; D remains unclear. V was shortened by 4 bases and J by 1 base, with 7 bases between the two germline ends. Germline values: CDR1 SNHLY, CDR2 FYNNEI. There are 13 residues in the CDR3. CDR3 nucleotide sequence: TGTGCCAGCAGTGGTGGCAATAACTATGGCTACACCTTC. Translation gives CASSGGNNYGYTF.

This chain links TRBV5-6 with TRBJ1-2; 8 bases match TRBD1. This CDR3 is 14 amino acids long. With V trimmed by 4 bases and J by 3 bases, 5 bases remained unmatched. The V gene's germline CDR1 is SGHDT and CDR2 YYEEEE. CDR3 coding DNA: TGTGCCAGCAGCAGAGGACAGGGATACTATGGCTACACCTTC. Its translation is CASSRGQGYYGYTF.

The chain links TRBV2 to TRBJ1-3; perhaps TRBD1 as D (5 bases). The V gene's germline CDR1 is SNHLY and CDR2 FYNNEI. This CDR3 comprises 14 residues. V was shortened by 6 bases and J by 1 base, with 10 bases between the two germline ends. CDR3 coding DNA: TGTGCCAGCAGGGTGACAGCGTCTGGAAACACCATATATTTT. Translation: CASRVTASGNTIYF. Using reference TRBV2 and TRBJ1-3 for the parts outside the CDR3, the full variable domain is EPEVTQTPSHQVTQMGQEVILRCVPISNHLYFYWYRQILGQKVEFLVSFYNNEISEKSEIFDDQFSVERPDGSNFTLKIRSTKLEDSAMYFCASRVTASGNTIYFGEGSWLTVV.

The chain couples TRBV3-1 (or the pseudogene TRBV3-2) to TRBJ1-1, with D possibly TRBD1 on 6 matching bases. The V end was cut by 4 bases, the J end by 0 bases, with 18 bases between. The CDR3 is made up of 17 amino acids. Germline-derived CDR1 and CDR2 are LGHDT and YNNKEL (reference sequence). CDR3 region: CASSLSINRALNTEAFF. CDR3 DNA: TGTGCCAGCAGCCTATCGATTAACAGGGCCCTGAACACTGAAGCTTTCTTT.

J is TRBJ1-2 and V is TRBV9, with 10 bases matching TRBD1. The J segment lost 5 bases and the V segment lost 4 bases, leaving 5 bases of the junction unmatched. In germline, CDR1 is SGDLS, CDR2 YYNGEE. The CDR3 extends over 14 amino acids. The CDR3 DNA sequence: TGTGCCAGCAGCATAGAGGGACAGGGGTATGGCTACACCTTC. Its protein product is CASSIEGQGYGYTF.

The genes are TRBV28 and TRBJ2-5; D is unclear. The CDR3 contains 12 residues. V dropped 5 bases and J dropped 2 bases, with 6 bases sitting between them. Germline assignment: CDR1 MDHEN and CDR2 SYDVKM. CDR3 sequence reads: CASSPKQETQYF. The CDR3 DNA is TGTGCCAGCAGTCCGAAACAAGAGACCCAGTACTTC.

The chain has TRBV25-1 and TRBJ1-6; the D is unclear. From germline, CDR1 is MGHDK and CDR2 SYGVNS. The CDR3 loop spans 14 amino acids. Trimming removed 4 bases at V and 3 bases at J, with 7 bases between. CDR3 amino acids: CASSVAVYNSPLHF. The CDR3 coding sequence is TGTGCCAGCAGTGTCGCGGTCTATAATTCACCCCTCCACTTT.

This sequence joins TRBV7-2 and TRBJ2-1; D possibly matches TRBD1 or TRBD2 (5 bases each). In germline, CDR1 is SGHTA, CDR2 FQGNSA. V was clipped by 4 bases and J by 12 bases, with 22 bases between them. CDR3 length: 15 amino acids. The CDR3 spells CASSSGTRQTSGQFF. For the CDR3, the DNA is TGTGCCAGCAGCTCCGGGACCAGGCAAACGTCGGGGCAGTTCTTC.

This chain uses TRBV5-1 with TRBJ2-1; D is uncertain. The V gene's germline CDR1 is SGHRS and CDR2 YFSETQ. The CDR3 has 16 amino acids. The ends were cut back, 0 bases at V and 2 bases at J, with 12 bases in the middle. CDR3 amino acids: CASSLAGGSPYNEQFF. CDR3 coding DNA: TGCGCCAGCAGCTTGGCCGGCGGCAGCCCCTACAATGAGCAGTTCTTC.

The gene calls are TRBV19 and TRBJ2-1; 8 nucleotides match TRBD2. The V and J ends lost 9 bases and 3 bases, in that order; junction bases with no gene match: 16. This CDR3 has 17 amino acids. Germline CDR1 is LNHDA and CDR2 is SQIVND (reference sequence). In nucleotides, the CDR3 is TGTGCCAGCACCAGGAGGCGGGAGGTTGTTGACTACAATGAGCAGTTCTTC. Translating it yields CASTRRREVVDYNEQFF.

The chain recombines TRBV4-1 with TRBJ2-3, with TRBD1 matching over 8 bases. Germline-derived CDR1 and CDR2 are MGHRA and YSYEKL. The CDR3 consists of 14 residues. Losses at the gene ends were 6 bases for V and 7 bases for J; bases not matched to a gene: 9. The chain's CDR3 is CASSLRGTGHTQYF. The CDR3 DNA sequence: TGCGCCAGCAGTCTACGTGGGACAGGCCATACGCAGTATTTT.

CDR3 loop: CASSRGLSSYEQYF. In DNA form, the CDR3 reads TGTGCCAGCAGCCGGGGACTGAGCTCCTACGAGCAGTACTTC. The rearrangement uses TRBV5-8 and TRBJ2-7, with a possible D match to TRBD2 (6 bases). V was shortened by 4 bases and J by 0 bases, with 11 bases between the two germline ends. The CDR3 has 14 residues. Looked up from germline, CDR1 is SGHTS and CDR2 is YDEGEE.

This clone was found once. The chain uses TRBV18 and TRBJ1-2; D gene unclear. Deletions cut 3 bases from V and 1 base from J, with 12 bases between. CDR3 length: 15 amino acids. Germline CDR1 is KGHSH and CDR2 is LQKENI. DNA of the CDR3: TGTGCCAGCTCACCGCTCTCGGAGTATAACTATGGCTACACCTTC. Amino acids: CASSPLSEYNYGYTF.

This clone is a singleton in its sample. V and J are TRBV5-8 and TRBJ2-3; D is ambiguous. V lost 0 bases to trimming and J lost 6 bases, with 2 bases between them. The CDR3 is made up of 11 amino acids. CDR1 and CDR2 (germline): SGHTS, YDEGEE. The chain's CDR3 is CASSLGDTQYF. CDR3 bases: TGTGCCAGCAGCTTGGGTGATACGCAGTATTTT.

The chain couples TRBV28 to TRBJ2-1; TRBD2 matches 9 bases. V was pared by 3 bases and J by 4 bases, with 13 bases of the junction left unmatched. The CDR3 totals 18 residues. CDR1 and CDR2 (germline): MDHEN, SYDVKM. The CDR3 spells CASSFGLSGRTQYNEQFF. Written as DNA, the CDR3 is TGTGCCAGCAGTTTCGGTTTGAGCGGGAGGACCCAATACAATGAGCAGTTCTTC.

DNA for the CDR3: TGTGCCAGCAGCTTAGGGGGCCTGAGAAACACCATATATTTT. Translation gives CASSLGGLRNTIYF. The chain links TRBV7-2 to TRBJ1-3, with a possible D match to TRBD1 (5 bases). The germline gives CDR1 SGHTA, CDR2 FQGNSA. Between the trimmed V and J ends, which lost 1 base and 5 bases, there was a span of 9 bases. The CDR3 is 14 residues long.